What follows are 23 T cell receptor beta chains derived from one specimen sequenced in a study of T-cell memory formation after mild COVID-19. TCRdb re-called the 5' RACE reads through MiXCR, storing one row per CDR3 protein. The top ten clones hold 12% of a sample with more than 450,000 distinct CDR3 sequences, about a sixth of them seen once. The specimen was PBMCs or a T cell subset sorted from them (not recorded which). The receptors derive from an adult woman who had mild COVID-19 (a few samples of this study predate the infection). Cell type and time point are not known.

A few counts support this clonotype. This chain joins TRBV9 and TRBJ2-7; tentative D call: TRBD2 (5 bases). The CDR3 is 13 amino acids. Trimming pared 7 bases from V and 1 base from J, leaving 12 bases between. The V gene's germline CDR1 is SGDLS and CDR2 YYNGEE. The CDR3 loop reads CASGRGLSYEQYF. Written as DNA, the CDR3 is TGTGCCAGCGGCAGAGGGCTTTCCTACGAGCAGTACTTC.

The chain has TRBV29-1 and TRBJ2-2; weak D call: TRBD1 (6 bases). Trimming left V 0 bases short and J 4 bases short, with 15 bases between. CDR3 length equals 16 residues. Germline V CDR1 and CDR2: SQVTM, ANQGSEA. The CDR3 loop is CSVEDVQGGTTGELFF. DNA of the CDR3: TGCAGCGTTGAAGATGTACAGGGTGGGACCACCGGGGAGCTGTTTTTT.

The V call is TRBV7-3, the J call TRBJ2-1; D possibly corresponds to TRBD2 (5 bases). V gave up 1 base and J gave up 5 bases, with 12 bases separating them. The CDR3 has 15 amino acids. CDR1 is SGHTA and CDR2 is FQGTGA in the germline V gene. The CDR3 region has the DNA TGTGCCAGCAGCTTAAACGGGGTAATGGACAATGAGCAGTTCTTC. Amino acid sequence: CASSLNGVMDNEQFF.

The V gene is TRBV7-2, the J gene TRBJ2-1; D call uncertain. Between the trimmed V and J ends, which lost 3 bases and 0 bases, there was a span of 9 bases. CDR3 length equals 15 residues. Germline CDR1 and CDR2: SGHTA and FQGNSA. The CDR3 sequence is CASSFLASSYNEQFF. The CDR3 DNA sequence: TGTGCCAGCAGCTTTTTGGCCAGCTCCTACAATGAGCAGTTCTTC. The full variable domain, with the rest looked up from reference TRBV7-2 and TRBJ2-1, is GAGVSQSPSNKVTEKGKDVELRCDPISGHTALYWYRQSLGQGLEFLIYFQGNSAPDKSGLPSDRFSAERTGGSVSTLTIQRTQQEDSAVYLCASSFLASSYNEQFFGPGTRLTVL.

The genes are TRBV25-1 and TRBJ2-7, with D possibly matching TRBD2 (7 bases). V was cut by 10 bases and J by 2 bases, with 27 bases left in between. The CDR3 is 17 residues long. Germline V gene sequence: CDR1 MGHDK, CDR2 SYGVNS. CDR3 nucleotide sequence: TGTGCCACCCTGGGGTGGAGTCCTGGCGGGGGCCCCTACGAGCAGTACTTC. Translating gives CATLGWSPGGGPYEQYF.

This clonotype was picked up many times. For the CDR3, the DNA is TGCGCCAGCAGCCAAGGACTAGCGGACTACGAGCAGTACTTC. It translates to CASSQGLADYEQYF. This chain joins TRBV4-3 and TRBJ2-7, with 9 bases lining up with TRBD2. Germline values: CDR1 LGHNA, CDR2 YSLEER. V was clipped by 1 base and J by 3 bases; unmatched bases: 1. CDR3 length: 14 amino acids.

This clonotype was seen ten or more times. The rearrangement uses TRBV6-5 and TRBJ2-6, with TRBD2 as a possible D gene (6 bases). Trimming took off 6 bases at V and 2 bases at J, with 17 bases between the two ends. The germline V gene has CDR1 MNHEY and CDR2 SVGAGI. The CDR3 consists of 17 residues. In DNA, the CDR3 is TGTGCCAGCAGCCCATTAACGCGGGACCCTGGGGCCAACGTCCTGACTTTC. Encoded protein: CASSPLTRDPGANVLTF.

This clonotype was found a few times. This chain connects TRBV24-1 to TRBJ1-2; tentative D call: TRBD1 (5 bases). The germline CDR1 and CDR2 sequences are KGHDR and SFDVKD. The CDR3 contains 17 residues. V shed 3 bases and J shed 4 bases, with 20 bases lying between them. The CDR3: CATSDRTPAGRSYGYTF. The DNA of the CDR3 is TGTGCCACCAGTGATAGGACCCCCGCGGGACGGTCCTATGGCTACACCTTC.

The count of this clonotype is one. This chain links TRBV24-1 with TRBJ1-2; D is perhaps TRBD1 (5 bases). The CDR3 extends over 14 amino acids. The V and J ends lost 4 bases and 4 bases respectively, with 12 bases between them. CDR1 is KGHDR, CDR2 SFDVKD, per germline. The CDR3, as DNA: TGTGCCACCAGTGACCGAGGGGCGGCCTATGGCTACACCTTC. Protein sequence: CATSDRGAAYGYTF.

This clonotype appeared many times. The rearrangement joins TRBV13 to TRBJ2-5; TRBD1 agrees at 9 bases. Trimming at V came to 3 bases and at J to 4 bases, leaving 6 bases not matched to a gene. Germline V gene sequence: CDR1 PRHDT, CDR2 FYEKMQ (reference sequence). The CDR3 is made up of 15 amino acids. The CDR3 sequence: CASSLGQGFPETQYF. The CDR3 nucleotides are TGTGCCAGCAGCTTGGGACAGGGCTTCCCAGAGACCCAGTACTTC.

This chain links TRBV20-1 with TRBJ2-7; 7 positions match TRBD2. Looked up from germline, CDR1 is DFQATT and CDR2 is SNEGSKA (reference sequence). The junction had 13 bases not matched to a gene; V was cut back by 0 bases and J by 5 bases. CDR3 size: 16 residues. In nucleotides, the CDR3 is TGCAGTGCTAGAGACTCAGTTGTCGGGAGGAAACACGAGCAGTACTTC. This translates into CSARDSVVGRKHEQYF.

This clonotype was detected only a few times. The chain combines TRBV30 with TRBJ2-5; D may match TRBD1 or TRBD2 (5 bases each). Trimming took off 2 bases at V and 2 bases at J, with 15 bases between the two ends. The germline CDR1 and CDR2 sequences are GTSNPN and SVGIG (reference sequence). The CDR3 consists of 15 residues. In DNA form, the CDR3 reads TGTGCCTGGAGTACTAACCTGGGGGTACAAGAGACCCAGTACTTC. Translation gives CAWSTNLGVQETQYF.

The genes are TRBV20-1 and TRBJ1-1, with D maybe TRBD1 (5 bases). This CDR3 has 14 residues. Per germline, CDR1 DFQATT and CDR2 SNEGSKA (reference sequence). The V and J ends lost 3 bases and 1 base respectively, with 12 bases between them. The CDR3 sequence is CSASKGRQNTEAFF. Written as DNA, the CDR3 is TGCAGTGCTAGCAAGGGGCGGCAGAACACTGAAGCTTTCTTT.

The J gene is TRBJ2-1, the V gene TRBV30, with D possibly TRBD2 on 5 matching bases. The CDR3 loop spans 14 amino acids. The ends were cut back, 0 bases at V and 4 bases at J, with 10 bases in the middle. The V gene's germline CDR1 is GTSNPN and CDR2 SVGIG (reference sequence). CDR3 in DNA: TGTGCCTGGAGTGTAATGGCGGGTTACAATGAGCAGTTCTTC. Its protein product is CAWSVMAGYNEQFF.

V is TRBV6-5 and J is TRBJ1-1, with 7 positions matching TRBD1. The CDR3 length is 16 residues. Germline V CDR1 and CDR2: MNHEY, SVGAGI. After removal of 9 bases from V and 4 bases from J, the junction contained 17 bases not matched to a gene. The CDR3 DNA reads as TGTGCCAGTAGACAGGGCCGGTTTTTTAGTAGCACTGAAGCTTTCTTT. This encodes CASRQGRFFSSTEAFF.

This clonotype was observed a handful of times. CDR3 protein: CASSAGQQETQYF. The CDR3 DNA sequence: TGTGCCAGCAGCGCCGGACAGCAAGAGACCCAGTACTTC. The chain has TRBV9 and TRBJ2-5, with TRBD1 as a possible D gene (6 bases). There are 13 residues in the CDR3. Germline V gene sequence: CDR1 SGDLS, CDR2 YYNGEE. V was shortened by 3 bases and J by 2 bases, with 8 bases between the two germline ends.

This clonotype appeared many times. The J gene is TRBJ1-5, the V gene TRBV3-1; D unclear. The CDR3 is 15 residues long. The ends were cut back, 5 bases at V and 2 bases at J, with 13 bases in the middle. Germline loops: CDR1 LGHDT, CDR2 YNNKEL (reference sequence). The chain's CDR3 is CASSFTMNGNQPQHF. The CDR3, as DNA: TGTGCCAGCAGCTTCACCATGAACGGCAATCAGCCCCAGCATTTT.

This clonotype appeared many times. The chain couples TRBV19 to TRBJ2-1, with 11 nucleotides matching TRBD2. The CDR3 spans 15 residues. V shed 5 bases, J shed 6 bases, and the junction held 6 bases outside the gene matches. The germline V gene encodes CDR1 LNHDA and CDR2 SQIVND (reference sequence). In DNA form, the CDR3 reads TGTGCCAGTAGTCAACTAGCGGGAGTCTTCAATGAGCAGTTCTTC. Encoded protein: CASSQLAGVFNEQFF. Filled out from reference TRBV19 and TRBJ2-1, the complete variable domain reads DGGITQSPKYLFRKEGQNVTLSCEQNLNHDAMYWYRQDPGQGLRLIYYSQIVNDFQKGDIAEGYSVSREKKESFPLTVTSAQKNPTAFYLCASSQLAGVFNEQFFGPGTRLTVL.

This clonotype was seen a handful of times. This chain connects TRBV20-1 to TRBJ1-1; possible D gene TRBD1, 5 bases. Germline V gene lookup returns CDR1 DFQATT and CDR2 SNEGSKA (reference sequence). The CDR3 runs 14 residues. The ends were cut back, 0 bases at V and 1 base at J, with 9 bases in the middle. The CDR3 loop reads CSAREGTANTEAFF. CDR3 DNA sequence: TGCAGTGCTAGAGAGGGGACCGCGAACACTGAAGCTTTCTTT.

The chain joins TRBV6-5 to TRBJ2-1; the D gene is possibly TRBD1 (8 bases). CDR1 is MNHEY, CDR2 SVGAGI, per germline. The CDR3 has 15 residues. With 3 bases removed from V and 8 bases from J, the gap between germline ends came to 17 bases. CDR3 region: CASSYTGGASDEQFF. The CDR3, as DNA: TGTGCCAGCAGTTATACAGGGGGGGCCTCGGATGAGCAGTTCTTC.

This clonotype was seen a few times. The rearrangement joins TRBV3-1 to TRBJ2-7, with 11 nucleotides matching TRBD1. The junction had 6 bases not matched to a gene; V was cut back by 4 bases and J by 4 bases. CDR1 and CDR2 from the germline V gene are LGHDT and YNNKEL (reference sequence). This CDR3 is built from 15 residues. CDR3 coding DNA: TGTGCCAGCAGCCCCGGGACAGGGGGGATGTACGAGCAGTACTTC. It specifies CASSPGTGGMYEQYF.

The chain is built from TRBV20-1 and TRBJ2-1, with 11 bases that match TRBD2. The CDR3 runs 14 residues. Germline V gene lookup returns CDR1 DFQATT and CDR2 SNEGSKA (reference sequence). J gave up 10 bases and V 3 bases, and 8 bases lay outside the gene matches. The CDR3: CSARGSGGAWEQFF. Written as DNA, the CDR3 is TGCAGTGCTAGGGGTAGCGGGGGGGCATGGGAGCAGTTCTTC.

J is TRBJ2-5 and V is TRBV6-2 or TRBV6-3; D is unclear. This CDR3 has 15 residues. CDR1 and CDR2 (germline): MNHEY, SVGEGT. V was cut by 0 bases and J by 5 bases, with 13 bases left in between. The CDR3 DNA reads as TGTGCCAGCAGTTACTCGAAGTCTGGGTCGGAGACCCAGTACTTC. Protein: CASSYSKSGSETQYF.